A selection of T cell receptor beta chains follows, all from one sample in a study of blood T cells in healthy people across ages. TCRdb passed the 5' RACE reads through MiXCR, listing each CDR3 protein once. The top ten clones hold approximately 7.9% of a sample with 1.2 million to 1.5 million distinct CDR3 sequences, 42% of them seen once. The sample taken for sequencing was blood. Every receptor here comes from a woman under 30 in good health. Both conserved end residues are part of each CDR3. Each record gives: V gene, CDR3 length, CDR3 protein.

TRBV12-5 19 CASGLRLAGAPNVKNIQYF
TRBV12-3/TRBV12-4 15 CASSGGGMGWTEAFF
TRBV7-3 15 CASTVSGGGTDTQYF
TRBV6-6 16 CASSSTQGLYQETQYF
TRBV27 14 CASSFFPGQEKLFF
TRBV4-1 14 CASSPLGLEDTQYF
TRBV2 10 CASSDGTYTF
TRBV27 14 CASSLLRDDYGYTF
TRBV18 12 CASSLQETEAFF
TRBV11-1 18 CASSFPLAGGTSTDTQYF
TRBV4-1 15 CASSQGTSALLGQYF
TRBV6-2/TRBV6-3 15 CASRTGTSGPREQFF
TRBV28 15 CASSSPGGKNTEAFF
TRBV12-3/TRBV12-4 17 CASSSPTSGSGDNEQFF
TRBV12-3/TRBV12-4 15 CASSSYGSPPSEQYF
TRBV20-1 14 CSAPGTGQNQPQHF
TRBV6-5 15 CASSYVGLSQETQYF
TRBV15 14 CATSRDPSGGGQFF
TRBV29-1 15 CSVPRGTGEANVLTF
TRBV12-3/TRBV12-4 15 CASSWAGGAGSEAFF
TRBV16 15 CASSPSRGLNTEAFF
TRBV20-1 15 CSARYLAGGKNEQFF
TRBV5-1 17 CASSLGQGKRGPDTQYF
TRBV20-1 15 CSAGDPGVASYEQYF